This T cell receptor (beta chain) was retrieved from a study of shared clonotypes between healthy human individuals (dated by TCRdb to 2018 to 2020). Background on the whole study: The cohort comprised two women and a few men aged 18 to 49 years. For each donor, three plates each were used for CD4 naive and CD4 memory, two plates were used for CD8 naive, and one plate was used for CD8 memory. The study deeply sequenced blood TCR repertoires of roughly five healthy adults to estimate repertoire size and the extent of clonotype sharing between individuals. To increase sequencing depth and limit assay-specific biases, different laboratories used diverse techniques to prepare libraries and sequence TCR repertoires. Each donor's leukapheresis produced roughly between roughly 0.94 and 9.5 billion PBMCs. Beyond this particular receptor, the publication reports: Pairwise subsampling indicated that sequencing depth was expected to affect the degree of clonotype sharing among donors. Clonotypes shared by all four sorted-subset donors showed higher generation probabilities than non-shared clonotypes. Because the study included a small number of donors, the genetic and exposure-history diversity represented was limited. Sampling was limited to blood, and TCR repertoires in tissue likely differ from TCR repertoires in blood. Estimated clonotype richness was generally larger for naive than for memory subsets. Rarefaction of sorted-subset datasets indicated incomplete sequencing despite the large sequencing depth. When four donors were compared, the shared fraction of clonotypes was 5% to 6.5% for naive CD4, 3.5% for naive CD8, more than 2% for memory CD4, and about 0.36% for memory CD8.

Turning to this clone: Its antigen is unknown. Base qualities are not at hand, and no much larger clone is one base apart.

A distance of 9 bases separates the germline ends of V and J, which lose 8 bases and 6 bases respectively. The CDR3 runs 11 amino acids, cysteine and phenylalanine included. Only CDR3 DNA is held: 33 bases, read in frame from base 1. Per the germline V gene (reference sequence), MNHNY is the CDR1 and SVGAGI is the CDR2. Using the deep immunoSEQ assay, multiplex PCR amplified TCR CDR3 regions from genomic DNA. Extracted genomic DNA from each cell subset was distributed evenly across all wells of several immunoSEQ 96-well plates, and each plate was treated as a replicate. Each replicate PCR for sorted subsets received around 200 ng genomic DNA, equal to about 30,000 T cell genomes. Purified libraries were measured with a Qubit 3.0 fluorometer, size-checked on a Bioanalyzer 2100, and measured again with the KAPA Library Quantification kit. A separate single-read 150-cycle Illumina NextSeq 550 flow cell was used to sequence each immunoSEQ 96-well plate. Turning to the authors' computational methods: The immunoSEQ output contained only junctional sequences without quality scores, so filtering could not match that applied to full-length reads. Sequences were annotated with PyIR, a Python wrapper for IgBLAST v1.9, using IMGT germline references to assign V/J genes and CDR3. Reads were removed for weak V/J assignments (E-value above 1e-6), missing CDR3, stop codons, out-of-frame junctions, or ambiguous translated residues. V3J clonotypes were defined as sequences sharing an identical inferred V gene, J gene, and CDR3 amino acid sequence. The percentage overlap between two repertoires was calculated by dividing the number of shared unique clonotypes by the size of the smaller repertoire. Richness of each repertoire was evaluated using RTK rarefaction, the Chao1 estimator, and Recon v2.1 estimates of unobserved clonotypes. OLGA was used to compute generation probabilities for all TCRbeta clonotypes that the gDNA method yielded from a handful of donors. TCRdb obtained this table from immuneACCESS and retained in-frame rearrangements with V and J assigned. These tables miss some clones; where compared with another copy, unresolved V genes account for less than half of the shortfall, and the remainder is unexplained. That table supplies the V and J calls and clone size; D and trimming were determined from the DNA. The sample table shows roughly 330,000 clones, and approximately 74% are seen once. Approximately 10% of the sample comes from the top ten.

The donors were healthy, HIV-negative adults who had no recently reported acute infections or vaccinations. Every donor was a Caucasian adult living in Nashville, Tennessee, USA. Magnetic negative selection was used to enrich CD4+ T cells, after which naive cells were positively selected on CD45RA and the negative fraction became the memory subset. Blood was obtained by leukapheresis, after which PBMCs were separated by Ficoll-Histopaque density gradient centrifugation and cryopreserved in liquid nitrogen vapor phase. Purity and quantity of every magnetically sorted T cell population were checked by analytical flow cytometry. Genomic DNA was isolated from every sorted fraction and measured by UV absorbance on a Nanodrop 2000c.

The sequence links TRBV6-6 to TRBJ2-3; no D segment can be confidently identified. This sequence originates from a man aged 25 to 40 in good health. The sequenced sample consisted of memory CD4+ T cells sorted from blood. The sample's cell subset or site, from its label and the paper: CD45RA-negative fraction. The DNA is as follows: TGTGCCAGCCAATTGGGGGATACGCAGTATTTT. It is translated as CASQLGDTQYF.